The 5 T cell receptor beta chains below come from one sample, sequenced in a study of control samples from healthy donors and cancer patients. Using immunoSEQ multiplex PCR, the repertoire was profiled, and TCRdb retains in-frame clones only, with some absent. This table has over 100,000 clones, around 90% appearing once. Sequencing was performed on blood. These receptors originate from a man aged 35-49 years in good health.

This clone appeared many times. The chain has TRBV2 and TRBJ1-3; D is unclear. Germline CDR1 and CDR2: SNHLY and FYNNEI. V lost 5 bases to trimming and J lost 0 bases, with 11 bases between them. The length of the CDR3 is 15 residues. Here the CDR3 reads CASSSRPSSGNTIYF. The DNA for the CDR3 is TGTGCCAGCAGTTCCCGACCGAGCTCTGGAAACACCATATATTTT. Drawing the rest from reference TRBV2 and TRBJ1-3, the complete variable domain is EPEVTQTPSHQVTQMGQEVILRCVPISNHLYFYWYRQILGQKVEFLVSFYNNEISEKSEIFDDQFSVERPDGSNFTLKIRSTKLEDSAMYFCASSSRPSSGNTIYFGEGSWLTVV.

In DNA form, the CDR3 reads TGTGCCAGCAGTTTTCGCGGGGAGGAGACCCAGTACTTC. Translating it yields CASSFRGEETQYF. The rearrangement links TRBV12-3 or TRBV12-4 to TRBJ2-5; D may be TRBD2 (6 bases). V shed 3 bases and J shed 5 bases, with 10 bases lying between them. This CDR3 comprises 13 residues.

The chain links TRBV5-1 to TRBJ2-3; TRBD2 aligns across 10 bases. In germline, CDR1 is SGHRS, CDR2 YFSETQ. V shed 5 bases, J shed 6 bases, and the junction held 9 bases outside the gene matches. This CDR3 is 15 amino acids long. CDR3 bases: TGCGCCAGCAGTGTACTAGCGGGAAACCCGGATACGCAGTATTTT. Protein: CASSVLAGNPDTQYF.

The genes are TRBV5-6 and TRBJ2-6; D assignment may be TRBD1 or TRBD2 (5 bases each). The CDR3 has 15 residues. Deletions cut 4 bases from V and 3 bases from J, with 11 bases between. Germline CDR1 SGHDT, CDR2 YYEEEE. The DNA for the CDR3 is TGTGCCAGCAGCCCGGGGCCTAGTGGGGCCAACGTCCTGACTTTC. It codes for CASSPGPSGANVLTF.

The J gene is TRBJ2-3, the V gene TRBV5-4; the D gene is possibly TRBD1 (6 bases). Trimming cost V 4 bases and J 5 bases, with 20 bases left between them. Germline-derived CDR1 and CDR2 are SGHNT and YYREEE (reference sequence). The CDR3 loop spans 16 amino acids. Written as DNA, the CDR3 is TGTGCCAGCAGCCGGCCTCGCCAGGGGTCGTTAGATACGCAGTATTTT. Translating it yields CASSRPRQGSLDTQYF.